This passage covers 11 T cell receptor beta chains from one sample sequenced in a study of blood T cell repertoires in COVID-19. Sequencing was performed with immunoSEQ multiplex PCR; in TCRdb, only in-frame clones are kept and a portion is missing. The sample has about 80,000 clones, around 83% seen once. Sequencing was performed on peripheral blood. The receptors were sampled from a man older than 75 with active or convalescent COVID-19.

V gene TRBV4-1 combines with J gene TRBJ2-7; D is uncertain. The germline V and J ends were trimmed by 4 bases and 5 bases, with 15 bases remaining between them. CDR1 and CDR2 from the germline V gene are MGHRA and YSYEKL. This CDR3 contains 14 residues. CDR3 bases: TGCGCCAGCAGCCTCGGCCCTGAGGTGGACGAGCAGTACTTC. Translation: CASSLGPEVDEQYF.

This chain connects TRBV19 to TRBJ1-2; perhaps TRBD1 as D (5 bases). CDR1 LNHDA and CDR2 SQIVND come from the germline V gene (reference sequence). The germline V and J ends were trimmed by 7 bases and 6 bases, with 12 bases remaining between them. The CDR3 extends over 12 amino acids. In nucleotides, the CDR3 is TGTGCCAGTATCCCCAGGGAAGATGGCTACACCTTC. This translates into CASIPREDGYTF.

This chain links TRBV6-6 with TRBJ1-5; D is unclear. CDR3 length: 14 amino acids. The V gene's germline CDR1 is MNHNY and CDR2 SVGAGI (reference sequence). V was trimmed by 2 bases and J by 5 bases, leaving 10 bases between them. CDR3 DNA sequence: TGTGCCAGCAGTTACCTAGGCGGTGATCAGCCCCAGCATTTT. Protein product: CASSYLGGDQPQHF.

The V gene is TRBV28, the J gene TRBJ2-2; 14 nucleotides agree with TRBD2. The CDR3 runs to 17 residues. Losses at the gene ends were 5 bases for V and 5 bases for J; bases not matched to a gene: 7. The germline gives CDR1 MDHEN, CDR2 SYDVKM. This CDR3 reads CASSPLTSGRATGELFF. CDR3 DNA: TGTGCCAGCAGTCCCCTGACTAGCGGGAGGGCGACCGGGGAGCTGTTTTTT. Together with reference TRBV28 and TRBJ2-2, the CDR3 gives the full variable domain: DVKVTQSSRYLVKRTGEKVFLECVQDMDHENMFWYRQDPGLGLRLIYFSYDVKMKEKGDIPEGYSVSREKKERFSLILESASTNQTSMYLCASSPLTSGRATGELFFGEGSRLTVL.

The V gene is TRBV19, the J gene TRBJ1-1; D is unresolved. The CDR3 runs 18 residues. V was pared by 4 bases and J by 1 base, with 22 bases between. CDR1 LNHDA and CDR2 SQIVND come from the germline V gene (reference sequence). CDR3 residues: CASSTPLWRATENTEAFF. The CDR3 coding sequence is TGTGCCAGTAGTACCCCATTATGGCGAGCCACAGAGAACACTGAAGCTTTCTTT.

This clone was seen a handful of times. CDR3 amino acids: CASRLETVGTRDSEAFF. The CDR3 DNA reads as TGTGCCAGCAGGCTAGAGACCGTTGGTACGAGGGATTCTGAAGCTTTCTTT. This chain joins TRBV2 and TRBJ1-1; D not resolved. V was shortened by 6 bases and J by 6 bases, with 26 bases between the two germline ends. Looked up from germline, CDR1 is SNHLY and CDR2 is FYNNEI. This CDR3 is 17 amino acids long. The full variable domain, with the rest looked up from reference TRBV2 and TRBJ1-1, is EPEVTQTPSHQVTQMGQEVILRCVPISNHLYFYWYRQILGQKVEFLVSFYNNEISEKSEIFDDQFSVERPDGSNFTLKIRSTKLEDSAMYFCASRLETVGTRDSEAFFGQGTRLTVV.

This chain links TRBV24-1 with TRBJ1-4; a possible D gene is TRBD1 (6 bases). Germline-derived CDR1 and CDR2 are KGHDR and SFDVKD. The CDR3 is made up of 13 amino acids. V shed 9 bases and J shed 13 bases, with 20 bases lying between them. The CDR3 coding sequence is TGTGCCACCTCCACGGGGGGGGCGTACGGACTGTTTTTT. This encodes CATSTGGAYGLFF.

The V call is TRBV27, the J call TRBJ2-5; D is undetermined. This CDR3 region has 16 residues. In germline, CDR1 is MNHEY, CDR2 SMNVEV (reference sequence). The germline V and J ends were trimmed by 4 bases and 1 base, with 16 bases remaining between them. As DNA, the CDR3 is TGTGCCAGCAGTTCAGTTGCGACTCGAGCCCAAGAGACCCAGTACTTC. Residues: CASSSVATRAQETQYF.

The J gene is TRBJ1-2, the V gene TRBV2, with D possibly TRBD1 on 6 matching bases. CDR3 length equals 14 residues. Per germline, CDR1 SNHLY and CDR2 FYNNEI. Deletions cut 5 bases from V and 4 bases from J, with 14 bases between. In nucleotides, the CDR3 is TGTGCCAGCAGTCCTCGAACAGGGTTCTATGGCTACACCTTC. Amino acid sequence: CASSPRTGFYGYTF.

This rearrangement joins TRBV6-5 to TRBJ2-7; 7 bases are shared with TRBD2. CDR3 length equals 15 residues. J gave up 0 bases and V 3 bases, and 5 bases lay outside the gene matches. In germline, CDR1 is MNHEY, CDR2 SVGAGI. The CDR3 region is CASSYMRENSYEQYF. CDR3 in DNA: TGTGCCAGCAGTTATATGCGGGAGAACTCCTACGAGCAGTACTTC.

This chain uses TRBV9 with TRBJ2-3, with D possibly being TRBD1 (7 bases). CDR1 and CDR2 (germline): SGDLS, YYNGEE. There are 19 residues in the CDR3. The ends were cut back, 4 bases at V and 4 bases at J, with 28 bases in the middle. The CDR3 protein is CASSRRGAAPGGHADTQYF. In DNA form, the CDR3 reads TGTGCCAGCAGCCGAAGAGGGGCAGCCCCAGGGGGGCACGCAGATACGCAGTATTTT.